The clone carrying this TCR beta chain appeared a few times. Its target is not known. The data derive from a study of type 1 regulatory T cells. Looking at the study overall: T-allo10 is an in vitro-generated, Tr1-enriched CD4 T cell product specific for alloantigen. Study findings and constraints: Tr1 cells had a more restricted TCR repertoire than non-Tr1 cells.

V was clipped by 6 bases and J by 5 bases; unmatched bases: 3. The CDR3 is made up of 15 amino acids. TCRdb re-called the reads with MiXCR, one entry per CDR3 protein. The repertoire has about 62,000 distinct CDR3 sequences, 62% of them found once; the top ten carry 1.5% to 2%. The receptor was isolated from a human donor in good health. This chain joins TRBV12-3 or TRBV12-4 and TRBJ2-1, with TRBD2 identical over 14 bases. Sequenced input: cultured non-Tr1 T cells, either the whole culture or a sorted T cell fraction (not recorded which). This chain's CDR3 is CASSRGLAGDNEQFF. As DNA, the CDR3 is TGTGCCAGCAGCCGGGGACTAGCGGGGGACAATGAGCAGTTCTTC.